A selection of T cell receptor beta chains follows, all from one sample in a study of T cell responses to AZD1222 COVID-19 vaccine. Sequencing used immunoSEQ multiplex PCR; TCRdb keeps in-frame clones, though not all of them. The sample shows about 150,000 clones, about 86% of them seen only once. The source was peripheral blood, collected on day 0 of MenACWY control vaccination. The receptors originated from an adult in good health. Each CDR3 is given with its conserved first and last residue. Fields, in order: D gene, V gene, J gene, clone size, CDR3 protein, CDR3 DNA. A D gene is named only where the DNA matches it firmly. Only some rows state a clone size, as once, few, many or a class for expanded clones.

>NA|TRBV29-1|TRBJ1-4|NA
CSVGANEKLFF
TGCAGCGTTGGGGCTAATGAAAAACTGTTTTTT
>TRBD1|TRBV6-5|TRBJ1-2|NA
CASRIGGRVYGYTF
TGTGCCAGCAGGATAGGGGGCAGAGTATATGGCTACACCTTC
>NA|TRBV10-1|TRBJ2-1|few
CASKSGGRLTGSYNEQFF
TGCGCCAGCAAGTCGGGGGGCCGCCTTACCGGGTCCTACAATGAGCAGTTCTTC
>TRBD2|TRBV3-1/TRBV3-2|TRBJ2-3|NA
CASSPLLAGLSDTQYF
TGTGCCAGCAGCCCCTTACTAGCGGGGTTAAGCGATACGCAGTATTTT
>NA|TRBV28|TRBJ1-1|NA
CASSFPGFTTEAFF
TGTGCCAGCAGTTTCCCCGGATTTACCACTGAAGCTTTCTTT
>NA|TRBV18|TRBJ2-2|NA
CASSPPRGSNTGELFF
TGTGCCAGCTCACCACCAAGGGGCTCGAACACCGGGGAGCTGTTTTTT
>NA|TRBV5-4|TRBJ2-5|NA
CASSLGRTETQYF
TGTGCCAGCAGCTTGGGCCGAACGGAGACCCAGTACTTC
>NA|TRBV14|TRBJ1-1|NA
CASSQGPGGLNTEAFF
TGTGCCAGCAGCCAAGGCCCGGGAGGCTTGAACACTGAAGCTTTCTTT
>TRBD2|TRBV7-7|TRBJ2-5|NA
CASSPTSGTSHYQETQYF
TGTGCCAGCAGCCCCACCTCCGGGACTAGCCATTATCAAGAGACCCAGTACTTC
>NA|TRBV7-9|TRBJ1-6|NA
CASSFSSPLHF
TGTGCCAGCAGCTTTTCCTCACCCCTCCACTTT
>NA|TRBV3-1/TRBV3-2|TRBJ2-7|NA
CASANYEQYF
TGTGCCAGCGCGAACTACGAGCAGTACTTC
>TRBD2|TRBV6-5|TRBJ2-1|NA
CASRRGGLYNEQFF
TGTGCCAGCAGAAGGGGAGGGCTCTACAATGAGCAGTTCTTC
>NA|TRBV9|TRBJ1-2|NA
CASSVAVGDYGYTF
TGTGCCAGCAGCGTAGCCGTAGGGGACTATGGCTACACCTTC
>TRBD1|TRBV6-1|TRBJ1-5|NA
CASSEVGTGTNQPQHF
TGTGCCAGCAGTGAAGTCGGGACAGGGACAAATCAGCCCCAGCATTTT
>TRBD1|TRBV4-2|TRBJ1-4|once
CASRTTGNIYEKLFF
TGTGCCAGCAGGACGACAGGGAATATTTACGAAAAACTGTTTTTT
>NA|TRBV24-1|TRBJ1-2|NA
CATSDPGGAYGYTF
TGTGCCACCAGTGATCCCGGGGGAGCTTATGGCTACACCTTC
>NA|TRBV12-3/TRBV12-4|TRBJ2-5|NA
CASTQGTETQYF
TGTGCCAGCACCCAGGGTACAGAGACCCAGTACTTC
>NA|TRBV2|TRBJ1-6|NA
CASNEWGNSPLHF
TGTGCCAGCAATGAGTGGGGTAATTCACCCCTCCACTTT
>NA|TRBV3-1/TRBV3-2|TRBJ1-2|once
CASTFGDYGYTF
TGTGCCAGCACCTTTGGCGACTATGGCTACACCTTC
>NA|TRBV6-5|TRBJ1-2|NA
CASSPGWANYGYTF
TGTGCCAGCAGCCCGGGCTGGGCTAACTATGGCTACACCTTC
>NA|TRBV29-1|TRBJ1-1|NA
CSVVGHSTGKAFF
TGCAGCGTTGTTGGCCATTCAACAGGCAAAGCTTTCTTT
>NA|TRBV11-3|TRBJ2-7|NA
CASSLDLMESRDPYEQYF
TGTGCCAGCAGCTTAGATTTAATGGAATCCAGGGATCCCTACGAGCAGTACTTC
>NA|TRBV3-1/TRBV3-2|TRBJ2-2|NA
CASSQGNSAGELFF
TGTGCCAGCAGCCAAGGGAACTCGGCGGGGGAGCTGTTTTTT
>TRBD1|TRBV7-9|TRBJ1-2|few
CASSAVGTGDGYTF
TGTGCCAGCAGCGCGGTCGGGACAGGGGATGGCTACACCTTC
>NA|TRBV18|TRBJ2-5|NA
CASSPLSALETQYF
TGTGCCAGCTCACCACTGTCTGCGTTGGAGACCCAGTACTTC
>TRBD1|TRBV25-1|TRBJ1-4|NA
CASSEMTGSEKLFF
TGTGCCAGCAGTGAAATGACAGGGAGTGAAAAACTGTTTTTT
>NA|TRBV6-5|TRBJ1-2|NA
CASSLDSNYGYTF
TGTGCCAGCAGCCTGGACAGTAACTATGGCTACACCTTC
>NA|TRBV7-2|TRBJ2-1|NA
CASSPAVGHNEQFF
TGTGCCAGCAGCCCCGCCGTCGGTCACAATGAGCAGTTCTTC
>TRBD1|TRBV10-3|TRBJ1-6|NA
CAIADPGQGDSPLHF
TGTGCCATAGCCGATCCGGGACAGGGTGATTCACCCCTCCACTTT
>TRBD1|TRBV29-1|TRBJ2-1|few
CSVEPTGLSYNEQFF
TGCAGCGTTGAGCCGACAGGGTTGTCCTACAATGAGCAGTTCTTC
>TRBD1|TRBV9|TRBJ1-3|NA
CASSVAPQGVGNTIYF
TGTGCCAGCAGCGTAGCTCCCCAGGGGGTAGGAAACACCATATATTTT
>TRBD1|TRBV5-3|TRBJ1-6|NA
CARSDLTGTVTSPLHF
TGTGCCAGAAGTGACCTTACTGGGACAGTCACCTCACCCCTCCACTTT
>NA|TRBV6-5|TRBJ2-5|NA
CATSKGGLPRETQYF
TGTGCCACCTCAAAGGGGGGGCTCCCCAGGGAGACCCAGTACTTC
>NA|TRBV2|TRBJ1-2|NA
CASSESLQGNYGYTF
TGTGCCAGCAGTGAGAGCTTGCAGGGGAACTATGGCTACACCTTC
>TRBD2|TRBV7-3|TRBJ2-5|NA
CASSPGGSGRETQYF
TGTGCCAGCAGCCCGGGAGGCTCGGGGCGAGAGACCCAGTACTTC
>NA|TRBV21-1|TRBJ2-7|few
CASSIRTPSYEQYF
TGTGCCAGCAGCATTCGGACACCCTCCTACGAGCAGTACTTC
>NA|TRBV19|TRBJ2-4|NA
CASRGETKNIQYF
TGTGCCAGTAGAGGCGAAACCAAAAACATTCAGTACTTC
>NA|TRBV29-1|TRBJ2-5|NA
CSVEGREQVKTQYF
TGCAGCGTTGAAGGGAGGGAACAGGTGAAGACCCAGTACTTC
>NA|TRBV30|TRBJ1-1|NA
CAWSGAMGHPGTEAFF
TGTGCCTGGAGTGGAGCGATGGGACACCCGGGCACTGAAGCTTTCTTT
>NA|TRBV19|TRBJ1-2|NA
CASSYQQGVLNYGYTF
TGTGCCAGTAGTTACCAACAGGGAGTATTAAACTATGGCTACACCTTC
>NA|TRBV19|TRBJ2-1|once
CASSMNLDNEQFF
TGTGCCAGTAGTATGAACCTCGACAATGAGCAGTTCTTC
>NA|TRBV15|TRBJ2-5|NA
CATSRATAQETQYF
TGTGCCACCAGCAGAGCTACAGCACAAGAGACCCAGTACTTC
>TRBD2|TRBV19|TRBJ2-7|NA
CASSARLATYEQYF
TGTGCCAGTAGTGCCCGACTAGCCACGTACGAGCAGTACTTC
>NA|TRBV11-2|TRBJ1-1|NA
CASSSGLNTEAFF
TGTGCCAGCAGCTCGGGATTGAACACTGAAGCTTTCTTT
>TRBD2|TRBV2|TRBJ2-5|NA
CASSYSPGLASQYF
TGTGCCAGCAGTTACTCACCGGGACTAGCGAGCCAGTACTTC
>TRBD2|TRBV5-8|TRBJ2-1|few
CASNLLLAAYNEQFF
TGTGCCAGCAATCTCCTGCTAGCGGCTTACAATGAGCAGTTCTTC
>NA|TRBV30|TRBJ2-1|once
CAWTGPRGNEQFF
TGTGCCTGGACAGGGCCGCGGGGCAATGAGCAGTTCTTC
>TRBD1|TRBV29-1|TRBJ2-1|NA
CSATGAARGEQFF
TGCAGCGCGACAGGGGCCGCCCGGGGTGAGCAGTTCTTC
>NA|TRBV2|TRBJ1-2|few
CASRVRVGNYGYTF
TGTGCCAGCAGGGTCCGAGTGGGAAACTATGGCTACACCTTC